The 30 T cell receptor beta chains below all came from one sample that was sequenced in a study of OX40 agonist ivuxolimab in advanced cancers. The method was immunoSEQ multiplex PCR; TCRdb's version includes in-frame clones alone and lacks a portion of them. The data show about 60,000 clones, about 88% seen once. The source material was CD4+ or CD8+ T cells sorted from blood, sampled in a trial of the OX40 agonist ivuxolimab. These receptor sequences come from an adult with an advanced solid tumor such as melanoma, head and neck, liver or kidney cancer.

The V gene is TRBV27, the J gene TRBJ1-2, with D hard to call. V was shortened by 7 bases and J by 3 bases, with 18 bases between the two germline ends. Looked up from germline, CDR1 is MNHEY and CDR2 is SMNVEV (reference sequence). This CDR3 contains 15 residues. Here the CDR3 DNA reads TGTGCCAGCAAGATTATAGGGCAGCATTACTATGGCTACACCTTC. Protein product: CASKIIGQHYYGYTF.

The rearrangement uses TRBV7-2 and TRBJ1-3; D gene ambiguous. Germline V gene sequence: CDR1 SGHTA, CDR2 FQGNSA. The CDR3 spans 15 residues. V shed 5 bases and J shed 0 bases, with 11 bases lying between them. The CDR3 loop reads CASSRSPSSGNTIYF. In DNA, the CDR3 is TGTGCCAGCAGCCGTAGCCCGAGCTCTGGAAACACCATATATTTT.

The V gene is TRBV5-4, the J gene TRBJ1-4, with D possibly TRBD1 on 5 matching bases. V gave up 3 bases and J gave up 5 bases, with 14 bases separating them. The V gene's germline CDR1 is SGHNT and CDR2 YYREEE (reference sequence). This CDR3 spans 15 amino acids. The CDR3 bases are TGTGCCAGCAGCTCGTTAAAAGAGGGGAATGAAAAACTGTTTTTT. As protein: CASSSLKEGNEKLFF.

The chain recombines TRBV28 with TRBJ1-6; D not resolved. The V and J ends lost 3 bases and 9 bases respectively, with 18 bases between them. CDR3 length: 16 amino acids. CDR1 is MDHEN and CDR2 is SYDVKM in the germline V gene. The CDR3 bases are TGTGCCAGCAGTTTGATTCAGATAGAGTCGGGTTCACCCCTCCACTTT. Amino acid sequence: CASSLIQIESGSPLHF.

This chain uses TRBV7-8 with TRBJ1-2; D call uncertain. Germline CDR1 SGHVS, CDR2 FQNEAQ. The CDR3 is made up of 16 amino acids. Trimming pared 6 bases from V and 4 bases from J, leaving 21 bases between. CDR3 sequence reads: CASSQAGSKRGYGYTF. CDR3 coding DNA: TGTGCCAGCAGTCAGGCGGGATCTAAGCGGGGCTATGGCTACACCTTC.

The CDR3 bases are TGTGCCAGCAGCTTGCAGGGGGCGCAGGACTATGGCTACACCTTC. Translating it yields CASSLQGAQDYGYTF. The chain recombines TRBV11-2 with TRBJ1-2; 8 bases match TRBD1. Unmatched junction bases numbered 6, after V lost 3 bases and J lost 3 bases. The CDR3 loop spans 15 amino acids. Germline V gene lookup returns CDR1 SGHAT and CDR2 FQNNGV. Full variable domain (remainder filled in from reference TRBV11-2 and TRBJ1-2): EAGVAQSPRYKIIEKRQSVAFWCNPISGHATLYWYQQILGQGPKLLIQFQNNGVVDDSQLPKDRFSAERLKGVDSTLKIQPAKLEDSAVYLCASSLQGAQDYGYTFGSGTRLTVV.

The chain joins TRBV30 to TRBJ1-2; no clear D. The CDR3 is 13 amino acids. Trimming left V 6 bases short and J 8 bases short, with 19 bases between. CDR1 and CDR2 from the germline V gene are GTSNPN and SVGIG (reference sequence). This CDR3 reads CACPRIPQRGYTF. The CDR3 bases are TGTGCCTGCCCCCGCATCCCCCAAAGAGGCTACACCTTC. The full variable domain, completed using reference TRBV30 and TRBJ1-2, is SQTIHQWPATLVQPVGSPLSLECTVEGTSNPNLYWYRQAAGRGLQLLFYSVGIGQISSEVPQNLSASRPQDRQFILSSKKLLLSDSGFYLCACPRIPQRGYTFGSGTRLTVV.

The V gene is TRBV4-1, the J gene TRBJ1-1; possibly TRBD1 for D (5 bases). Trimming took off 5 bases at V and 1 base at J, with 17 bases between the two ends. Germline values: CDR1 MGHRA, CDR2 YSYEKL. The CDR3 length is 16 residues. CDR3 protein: CASSRPGLKGNTEAFF. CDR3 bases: TGCGCCAGCAGCAGACCGGGACTAAAGGGGAACACTGAAGCTTTCTTT.

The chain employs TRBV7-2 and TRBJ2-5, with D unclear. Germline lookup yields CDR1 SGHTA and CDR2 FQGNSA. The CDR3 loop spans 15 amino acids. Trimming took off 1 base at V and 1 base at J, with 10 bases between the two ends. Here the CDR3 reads CASSLEGAAQETQYF. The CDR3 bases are TGTGCCAGCAGCTTAGAGGGCGCCGCCCAAGAGACCCAGTACTTC.

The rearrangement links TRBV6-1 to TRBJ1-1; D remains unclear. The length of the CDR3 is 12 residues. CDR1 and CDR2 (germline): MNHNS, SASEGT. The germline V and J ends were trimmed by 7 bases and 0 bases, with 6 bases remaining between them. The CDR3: CASTQMNTEAFF. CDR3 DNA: TGTGCCAGCACCCAGATGAACACTGAAGCTTTCTTT.

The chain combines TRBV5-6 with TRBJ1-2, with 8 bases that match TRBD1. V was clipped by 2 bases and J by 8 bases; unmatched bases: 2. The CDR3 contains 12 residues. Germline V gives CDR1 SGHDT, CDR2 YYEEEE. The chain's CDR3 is CASSLDRGGYTF. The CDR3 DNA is TGTGCCAGCAGCTTAGACAGGGGAGGCTACACCTTC.

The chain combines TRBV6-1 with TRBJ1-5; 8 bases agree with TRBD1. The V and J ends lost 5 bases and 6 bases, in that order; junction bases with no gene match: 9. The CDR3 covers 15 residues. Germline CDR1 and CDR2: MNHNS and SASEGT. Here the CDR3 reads CASSSAGGAGQPQHF. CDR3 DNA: TGTGCCAGCAGTTCGGCAGGGGGCGCCGGTCAGCCCCAGCATTTT.

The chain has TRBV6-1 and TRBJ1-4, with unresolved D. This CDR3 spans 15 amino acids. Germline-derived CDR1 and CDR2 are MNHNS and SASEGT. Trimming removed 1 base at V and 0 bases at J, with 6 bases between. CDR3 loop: CASSEGHATNEKLFF. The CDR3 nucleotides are TGTGCCAGCAGTGAAGGACACGCAACTAATGAAAAACTGTTTTTT.

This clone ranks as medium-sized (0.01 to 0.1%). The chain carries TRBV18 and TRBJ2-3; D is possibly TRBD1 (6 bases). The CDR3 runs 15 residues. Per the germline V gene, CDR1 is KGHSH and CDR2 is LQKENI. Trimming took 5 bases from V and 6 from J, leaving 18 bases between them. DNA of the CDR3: TGTGCCAGCTCATTCGGACAGCTCGGCGCGGATACGCAGTATTTT. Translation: CASSFGQLGADTQYF.

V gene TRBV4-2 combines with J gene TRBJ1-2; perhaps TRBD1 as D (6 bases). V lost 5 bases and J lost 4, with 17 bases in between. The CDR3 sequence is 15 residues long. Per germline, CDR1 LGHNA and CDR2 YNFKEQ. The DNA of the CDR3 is TGTGCCAGCAGCGGGAGGGGGGCGCGAGGCTATGGCTACACCTTC. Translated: CASSGRGARGYGYTF.

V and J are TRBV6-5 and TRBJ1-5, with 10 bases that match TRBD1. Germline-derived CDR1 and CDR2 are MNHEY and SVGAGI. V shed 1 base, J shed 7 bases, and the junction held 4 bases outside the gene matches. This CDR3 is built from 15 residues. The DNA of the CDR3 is TGTGCCAGCAGTTACTTGACAGGGGGCGGACAGCCCCAGCATTTT. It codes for CASSYLTGGGQPQHF.

CDR3 amino acids: CASSFYRSSYEQYF. The CDR3, as DNA: TGTGCCAGCAGCTTTTACAGGAGCTCCTACGAGCAGTACTTC. The rearrangement links TRBV11-3 to TRBJ2-7, with D perhaps matching TRBD1 (5 bases). Looked up from germline, CDR1 is SGHNT and CDR2 is YENEEA. The CDR3 totals 14 residues. Trimming took 3 bases from V and 0 from J, leaving 9 bases between them.

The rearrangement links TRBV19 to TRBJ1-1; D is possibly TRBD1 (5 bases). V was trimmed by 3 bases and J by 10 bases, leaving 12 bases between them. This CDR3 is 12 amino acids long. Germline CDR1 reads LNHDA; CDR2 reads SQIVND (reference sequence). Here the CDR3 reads CASSILAGRAFF. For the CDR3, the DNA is TGTGCCAGTAGTATTTTGGCAGGGAGAGCTTTCTTT.

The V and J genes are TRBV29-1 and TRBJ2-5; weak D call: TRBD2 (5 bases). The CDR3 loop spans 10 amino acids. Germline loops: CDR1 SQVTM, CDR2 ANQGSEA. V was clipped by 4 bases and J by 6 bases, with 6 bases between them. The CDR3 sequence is CSVAGKTQYF. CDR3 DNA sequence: TGCAGCGTTGCCGGGAAGACCCAGTACTTC.

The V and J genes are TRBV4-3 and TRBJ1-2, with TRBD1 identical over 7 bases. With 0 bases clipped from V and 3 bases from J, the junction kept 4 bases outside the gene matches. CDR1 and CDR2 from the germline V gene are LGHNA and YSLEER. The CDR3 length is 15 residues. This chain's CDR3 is CASSQDPGTDYGYTF. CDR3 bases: TGCGCCAGCAGCCAAGATCCCGGGACAGACTATGGCTACACCTTC.

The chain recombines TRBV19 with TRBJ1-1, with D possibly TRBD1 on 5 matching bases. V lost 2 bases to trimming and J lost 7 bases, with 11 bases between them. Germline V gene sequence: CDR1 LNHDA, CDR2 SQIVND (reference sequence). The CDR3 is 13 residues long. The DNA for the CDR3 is TGTGCCAGTAGTATAATCCAAAGGGGTGAAGCTTTCTTT. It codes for CASSIIQRGEAFF.

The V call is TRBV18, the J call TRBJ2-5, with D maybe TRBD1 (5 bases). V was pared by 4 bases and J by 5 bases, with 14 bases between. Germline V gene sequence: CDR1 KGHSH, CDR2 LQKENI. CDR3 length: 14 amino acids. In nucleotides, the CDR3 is TGTGCCAGCTCACACCAGGGTATTACGGAGACCCAGTACTTC. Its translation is CASSHQGITETQYF. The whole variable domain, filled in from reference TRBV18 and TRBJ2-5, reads NAGVMQNPRHLVRRRGQEARLRCSPMKGHSHVYWYRQLPEEGLKFMVYLQKENIIDESGMPKERFSAEFPKEGPSILRIQQVVRGDSAAYFCASSHQGITETQYFGPGTRLLVL.

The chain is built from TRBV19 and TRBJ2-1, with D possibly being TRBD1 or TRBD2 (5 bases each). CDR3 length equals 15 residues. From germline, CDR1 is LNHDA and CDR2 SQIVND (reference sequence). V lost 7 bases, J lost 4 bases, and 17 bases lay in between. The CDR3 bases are TGTGCCAGTACCCCGTCGAGGGGTATATACAATGAGCAGTTCTTC. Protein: CASTPSRGIYNEQFF.

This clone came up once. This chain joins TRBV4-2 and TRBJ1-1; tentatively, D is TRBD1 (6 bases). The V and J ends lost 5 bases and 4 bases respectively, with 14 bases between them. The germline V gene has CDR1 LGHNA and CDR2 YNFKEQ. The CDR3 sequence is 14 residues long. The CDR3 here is CASSTGGAPTEAFF. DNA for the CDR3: TGTGCCAGCAGCACCGGGGGGGCCCCCACTGAAGCTTTCTTT.

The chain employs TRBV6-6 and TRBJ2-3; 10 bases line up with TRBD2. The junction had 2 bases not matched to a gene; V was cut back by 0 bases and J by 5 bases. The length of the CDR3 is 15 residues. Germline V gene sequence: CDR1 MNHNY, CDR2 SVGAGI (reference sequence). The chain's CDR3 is CASSYSIAGGDTQYF. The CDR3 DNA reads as TGTGCCAGCAGTTACTCGATAGCGGGGGGAGATACGCAGTATTTT.

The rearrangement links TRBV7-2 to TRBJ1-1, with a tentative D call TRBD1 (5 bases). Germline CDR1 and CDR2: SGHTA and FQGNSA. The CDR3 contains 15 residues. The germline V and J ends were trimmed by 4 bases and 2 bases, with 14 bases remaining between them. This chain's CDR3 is CASSYLPRENTEAFF. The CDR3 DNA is TGTGCCAGCAGCTACCTGCCCAGGGAAAACACTGAAGCTTTCTTT.

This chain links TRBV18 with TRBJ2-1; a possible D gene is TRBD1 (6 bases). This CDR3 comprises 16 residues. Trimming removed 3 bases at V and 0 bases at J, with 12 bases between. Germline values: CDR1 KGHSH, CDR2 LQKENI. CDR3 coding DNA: TGTGCCAGCTCACCGACAGGCTACAGCTCCTACAATGAGCAGTTCTTC. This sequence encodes CASSPTGYSSYNEQFF.

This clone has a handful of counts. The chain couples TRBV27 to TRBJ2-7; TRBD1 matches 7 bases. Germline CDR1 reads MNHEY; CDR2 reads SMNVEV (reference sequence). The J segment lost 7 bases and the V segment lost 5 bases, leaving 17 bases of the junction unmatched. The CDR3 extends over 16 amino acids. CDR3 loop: CASSRSFQDRSGEQYF. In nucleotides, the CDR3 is TGTGCCAGCAGTCGTAGTTTTCAGGACAGGTCGGGAGAGCAGTACTTC.

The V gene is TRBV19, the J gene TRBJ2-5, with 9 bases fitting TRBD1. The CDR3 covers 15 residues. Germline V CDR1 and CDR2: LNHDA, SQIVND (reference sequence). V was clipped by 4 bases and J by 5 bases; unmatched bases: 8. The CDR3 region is CASSKQGALGETQYF. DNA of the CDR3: TGTGCCAGTAGTAAACAGGGGGCCCTCGGGGAGACCCAGTACTTC.

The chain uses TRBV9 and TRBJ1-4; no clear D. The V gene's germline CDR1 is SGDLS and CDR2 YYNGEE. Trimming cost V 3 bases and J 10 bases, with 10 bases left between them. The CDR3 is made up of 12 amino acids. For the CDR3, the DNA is TGTGCCAGCAGCGAAGGAAGAGGAAAACTGTTTTTT. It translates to CASSEGRGKLFF.